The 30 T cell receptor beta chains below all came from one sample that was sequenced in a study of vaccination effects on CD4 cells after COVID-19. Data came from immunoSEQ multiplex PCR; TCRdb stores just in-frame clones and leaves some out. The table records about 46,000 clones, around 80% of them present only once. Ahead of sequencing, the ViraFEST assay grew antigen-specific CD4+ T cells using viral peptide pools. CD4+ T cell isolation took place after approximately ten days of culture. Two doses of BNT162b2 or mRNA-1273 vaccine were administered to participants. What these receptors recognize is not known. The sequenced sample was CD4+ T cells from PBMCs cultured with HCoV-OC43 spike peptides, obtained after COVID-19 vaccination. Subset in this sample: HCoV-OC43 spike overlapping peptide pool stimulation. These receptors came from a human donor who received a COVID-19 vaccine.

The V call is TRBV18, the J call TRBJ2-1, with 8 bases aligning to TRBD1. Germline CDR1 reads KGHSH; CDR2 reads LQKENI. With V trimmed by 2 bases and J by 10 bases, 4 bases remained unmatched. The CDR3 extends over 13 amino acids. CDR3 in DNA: TGTGCCAGCTCACCAGCCGGGACAGGAGAGCAGTTCTTC. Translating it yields CASSPAGTGEQFF.

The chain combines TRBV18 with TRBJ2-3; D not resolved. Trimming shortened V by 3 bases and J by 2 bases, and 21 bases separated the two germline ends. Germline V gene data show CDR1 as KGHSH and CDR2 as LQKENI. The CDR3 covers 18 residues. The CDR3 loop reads CASSPPQGPQRYTDTQYF. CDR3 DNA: TGTGCCAGCTCACCCCCGCAAGGACCGCAAAGGTACACAGATACGCAGTATTTT.

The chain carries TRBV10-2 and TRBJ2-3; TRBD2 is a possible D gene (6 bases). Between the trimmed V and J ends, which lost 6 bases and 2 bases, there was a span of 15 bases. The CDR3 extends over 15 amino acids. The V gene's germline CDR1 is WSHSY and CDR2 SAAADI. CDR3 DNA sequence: TGCGCCAGCAGACCCGGGACTGACTTCACAGATACGCAGTATTTT. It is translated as CASRPGTDFTDTQYF.

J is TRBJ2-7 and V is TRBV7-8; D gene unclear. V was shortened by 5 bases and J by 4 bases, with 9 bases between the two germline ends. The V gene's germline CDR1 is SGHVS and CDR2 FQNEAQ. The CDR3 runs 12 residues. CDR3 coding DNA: TGTGCCAGCAGCCCTATTCTTTACGAGCAGTACTTC. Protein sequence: CASSPILYEQYF.

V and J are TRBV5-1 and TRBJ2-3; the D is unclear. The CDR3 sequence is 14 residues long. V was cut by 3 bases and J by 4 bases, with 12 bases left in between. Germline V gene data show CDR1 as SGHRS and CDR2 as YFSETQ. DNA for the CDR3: TGCGCCAGCAGCTGGGCCGGCTTCCCAGATACGCAGTATTTT. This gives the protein CASSWAGFPDTQYF.

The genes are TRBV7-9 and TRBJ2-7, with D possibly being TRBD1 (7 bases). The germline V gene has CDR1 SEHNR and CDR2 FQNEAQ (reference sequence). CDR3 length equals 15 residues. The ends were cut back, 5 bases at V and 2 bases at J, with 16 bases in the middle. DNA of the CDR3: TGTGCCAGCAGCGCGGCGGGACAGTTCCCCTACGAGCAGTACTTC. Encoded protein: CASSAAGQFPYEQYF.

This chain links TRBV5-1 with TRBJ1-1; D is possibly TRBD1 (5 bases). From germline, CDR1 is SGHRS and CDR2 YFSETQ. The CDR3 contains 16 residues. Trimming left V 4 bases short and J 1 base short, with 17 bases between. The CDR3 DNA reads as TGCGCCAGCAGCCCCTCGGGGCCCCGAGGGAACACTGAAGCTTTCTTT. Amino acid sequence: CASSPSGPRGNTEAFF.

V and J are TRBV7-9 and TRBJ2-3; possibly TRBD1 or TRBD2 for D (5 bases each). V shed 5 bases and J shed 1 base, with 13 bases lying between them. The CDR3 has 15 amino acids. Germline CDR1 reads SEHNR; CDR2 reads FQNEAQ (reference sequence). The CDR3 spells CASSEPGRGTDTQYF. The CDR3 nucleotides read TGTGCCAGCAGCGAACCGGGACGTGGCACAGATACGCAGTATTTT.

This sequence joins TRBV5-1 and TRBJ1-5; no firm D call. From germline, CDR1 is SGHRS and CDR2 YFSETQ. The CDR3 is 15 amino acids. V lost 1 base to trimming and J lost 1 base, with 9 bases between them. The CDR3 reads CASSLSGPSNQPQHF. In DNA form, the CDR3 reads TGCGCCAGCAGCTTGAGCGGCCCCAGCAATCAGCCCCAGCATTTT. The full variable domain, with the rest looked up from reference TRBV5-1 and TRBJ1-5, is KAGVTQTPRYLIKTRGQQVTLSCSPISGHRSVSWYQQTPGQGLQFLFEYFSETQRNKGNFPGRFSGRQFSNSRSEMNVSTLELGDSALYLCASSLSGPSNQPQHFGDGTRLSIL.

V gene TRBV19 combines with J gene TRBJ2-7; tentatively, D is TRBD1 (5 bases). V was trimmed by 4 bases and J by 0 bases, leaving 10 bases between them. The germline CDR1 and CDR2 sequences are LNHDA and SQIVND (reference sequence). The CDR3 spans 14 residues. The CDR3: CASSKQDLSYEQYF. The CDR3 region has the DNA TGTGCCAGTAGTAAACAGGATCTCTCCTACGAGCAGTACTTC.

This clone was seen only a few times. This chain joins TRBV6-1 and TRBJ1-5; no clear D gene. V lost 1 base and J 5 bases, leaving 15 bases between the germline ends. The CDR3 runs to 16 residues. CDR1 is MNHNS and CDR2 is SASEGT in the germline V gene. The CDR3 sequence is CASSEDLEGNYQPQHF. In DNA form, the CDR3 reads TGTGCCAGCAGTGAAGACCTGGAGGGAAATTATCAGCCCCAGCATTTT.

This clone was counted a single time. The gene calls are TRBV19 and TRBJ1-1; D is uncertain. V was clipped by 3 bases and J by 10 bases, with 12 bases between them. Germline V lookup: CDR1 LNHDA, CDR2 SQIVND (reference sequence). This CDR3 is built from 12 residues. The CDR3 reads CASSIEQRGAFF. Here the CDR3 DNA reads TGTGCCAGTAGTATTGAACAGCGCGGAGCTTTCTTT.

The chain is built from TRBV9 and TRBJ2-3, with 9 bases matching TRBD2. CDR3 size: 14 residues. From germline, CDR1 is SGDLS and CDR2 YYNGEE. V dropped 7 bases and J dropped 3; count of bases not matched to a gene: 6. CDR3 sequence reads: CASGGSGSTDTQYF. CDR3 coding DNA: TGTGCCAGCGGGGGTAGCGGGAGTACAGATACGCAGTATTTT.

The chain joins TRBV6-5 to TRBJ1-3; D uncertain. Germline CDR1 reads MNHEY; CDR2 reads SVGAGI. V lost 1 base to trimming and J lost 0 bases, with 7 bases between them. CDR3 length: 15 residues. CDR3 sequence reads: CASSYYHSSGNTIYF. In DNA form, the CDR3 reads TGTGCCAGCAGTTACTACCACAGCTCTGGAAACACCATATATTTT.

The CDR3 loop is CASSFYGQQGYTF. In nucleotides, the CDR3 is TGTGCCAGCAGTTTTTATGGACAGCAGGGCTACACCTTC. The chain combines TRBV27 with TRBJ1-2, with a possible D match to TRBD1 (6 bases). This CDR3 region has 13 residues. Trimming took off 3 bases at V and 8 bases at J, with 13 bases between the two ends. Germline V gives CDR1 MNHEY, CDR2 SMNVEV (reference sequence).

The DNA of the CDR3 is TGCGCCAGCAGCTTGGGGGGTACAGGGTCTGGGGCCAACGTCCTGACTTTC. Its protein is CASSLGGTGSGANVLTF. The rearrangement links TRBV5-1 to TRBJ2-6; the D gene is possibly TRBD1 (6 bases). The CDR3 is 17 residues long. Germline V gene lookup returns CDR1 SGHRS and CDR2 YFSETQ. With 0 bases removed from V and 1 base from J, the gap between germline ends came to 11 bases. The full variable domain, completed using reference TRBV5-1 and TRBJ2-6, is KAGVTQTPRYLIKTRGQQVTLSCSPISGHRSVSWYQQTPGQGLQFLFEYFSETQRNKGNFPGRFSGRQFSNSRSEMNVSTLELGDSALYLCASSLGGTGSGANVLTFGAGSRLTVL.

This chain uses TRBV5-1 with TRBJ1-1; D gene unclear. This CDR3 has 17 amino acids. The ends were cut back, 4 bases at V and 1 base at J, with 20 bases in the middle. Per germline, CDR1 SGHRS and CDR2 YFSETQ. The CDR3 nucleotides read TGCGCCAGCAGCCCTCGGCCCGGAGGGCCGACGAACACTGAAGCTTTCTTT. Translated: CASSPRPGGPTNTEAFF.

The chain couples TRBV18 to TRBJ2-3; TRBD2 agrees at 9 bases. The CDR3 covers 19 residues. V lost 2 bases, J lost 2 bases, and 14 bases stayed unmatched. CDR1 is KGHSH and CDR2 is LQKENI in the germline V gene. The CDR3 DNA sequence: TGTGCCAGCTCACCATCCGCGTCGGGGCTAGCGGGGTCCACAGATACGCAGTATTTT. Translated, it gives CASSPSASGLAGSTDTQYF. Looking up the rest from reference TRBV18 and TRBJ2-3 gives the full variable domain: NAGVMQNPRHLVRRRGQEARLRCSPMKGHSHVYWYRQLPEEGLKFMVYLQKENIIDESGMPKERFSAEFPKEGPSILRIQQVVRGDSAAYFCASSPSASGLAGSTDTQYFGPGTRLTVL.

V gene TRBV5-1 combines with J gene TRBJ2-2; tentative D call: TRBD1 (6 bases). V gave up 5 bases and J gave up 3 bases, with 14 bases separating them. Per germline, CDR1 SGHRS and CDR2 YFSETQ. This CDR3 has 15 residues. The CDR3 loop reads CASSSTGKDTGELFF. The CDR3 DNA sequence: TGCGCCAGCAGTAGTACAGGGAAAGACACCGGGGAGCTGTTTTTT.

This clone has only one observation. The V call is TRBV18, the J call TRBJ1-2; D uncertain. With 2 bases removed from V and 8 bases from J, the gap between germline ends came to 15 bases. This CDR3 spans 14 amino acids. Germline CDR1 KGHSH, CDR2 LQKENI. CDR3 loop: CASSPGIGNEGYTF. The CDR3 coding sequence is TGTGCCAGCTCACCAGGAATAGGGAATGAAGGCTACACCTTC.

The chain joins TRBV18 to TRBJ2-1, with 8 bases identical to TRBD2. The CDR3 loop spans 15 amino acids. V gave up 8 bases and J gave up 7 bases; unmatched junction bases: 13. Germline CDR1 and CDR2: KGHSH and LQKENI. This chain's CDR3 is CASTKPGGPGNEQFF. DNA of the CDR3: TGTGCCAGCACCAAGCCGGGGGGGCCGGGGAATGAGCAGTTCTTC.

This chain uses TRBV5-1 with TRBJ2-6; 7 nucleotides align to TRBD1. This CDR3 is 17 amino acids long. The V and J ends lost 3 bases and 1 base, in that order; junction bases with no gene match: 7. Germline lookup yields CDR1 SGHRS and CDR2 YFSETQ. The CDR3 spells CASSSGQPGSGANVLTF. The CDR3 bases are TGCGCCAGCAGCTCGGGACAGCCAGGGTCTGGGGCCAACGTCCTGACTTTC.

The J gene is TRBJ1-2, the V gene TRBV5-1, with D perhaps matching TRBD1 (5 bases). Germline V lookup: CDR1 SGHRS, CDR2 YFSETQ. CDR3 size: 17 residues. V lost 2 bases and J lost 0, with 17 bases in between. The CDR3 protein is CASSLQDNSRANYGYTF. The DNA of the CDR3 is TGCGCCAGCAGCTTACAGGACAATTCTCGGGCTAACTATGGCTACACCTTC.

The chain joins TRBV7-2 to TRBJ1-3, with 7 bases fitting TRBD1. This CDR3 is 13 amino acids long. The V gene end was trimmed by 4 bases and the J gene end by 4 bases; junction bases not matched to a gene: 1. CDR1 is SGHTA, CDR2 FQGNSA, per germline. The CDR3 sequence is CASSSGQGNTIYF. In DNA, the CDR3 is TGTGCCAGCAGCTCGGGACAGGGAAACACCATATATTTT.

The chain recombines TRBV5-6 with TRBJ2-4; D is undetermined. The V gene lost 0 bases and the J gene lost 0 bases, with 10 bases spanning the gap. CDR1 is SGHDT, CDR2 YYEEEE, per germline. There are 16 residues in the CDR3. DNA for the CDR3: TGTGCCAGCAGCTTGGGAAGTACCCTAGCCAAAAACATTCAGTACTTC. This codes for CASSLGSTLAKNIQYF.

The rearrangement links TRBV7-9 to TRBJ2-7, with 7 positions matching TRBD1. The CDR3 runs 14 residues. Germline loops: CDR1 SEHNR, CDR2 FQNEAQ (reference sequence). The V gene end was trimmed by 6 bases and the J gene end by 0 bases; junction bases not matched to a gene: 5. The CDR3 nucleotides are TGTGCCAGCAGGTATAACAGGGGCTCCTACGAGCAGTACTTC. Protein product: CASRYNRGSYEQYF.

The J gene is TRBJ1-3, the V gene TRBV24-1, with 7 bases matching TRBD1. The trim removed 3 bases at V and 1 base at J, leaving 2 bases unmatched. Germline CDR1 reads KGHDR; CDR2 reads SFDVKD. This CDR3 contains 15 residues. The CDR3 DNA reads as TGTGCCACCAGTGATACAGGGGAATCTGGAAACACCATATATTTT. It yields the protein CATSDTGESGNTIYF.

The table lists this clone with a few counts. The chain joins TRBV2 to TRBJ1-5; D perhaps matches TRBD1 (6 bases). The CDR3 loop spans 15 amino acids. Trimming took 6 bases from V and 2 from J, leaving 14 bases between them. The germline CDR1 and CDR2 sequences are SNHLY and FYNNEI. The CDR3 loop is CASSEQGLGNQPQHF. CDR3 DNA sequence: TGTGCCAGCAGCGAACAGGGTTTGGGCAATCAGCCCCAGCATTTT.

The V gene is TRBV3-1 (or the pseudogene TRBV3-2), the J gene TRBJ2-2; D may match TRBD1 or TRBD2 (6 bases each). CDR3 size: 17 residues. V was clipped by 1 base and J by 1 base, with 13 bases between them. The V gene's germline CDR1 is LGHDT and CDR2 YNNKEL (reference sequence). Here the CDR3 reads CASSQGSGALNTGELFF. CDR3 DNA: TGTGCCAGCAGCCAAGGGTCGGGGGCGTTGAACACCGGGGAGCTGTTTTTT.

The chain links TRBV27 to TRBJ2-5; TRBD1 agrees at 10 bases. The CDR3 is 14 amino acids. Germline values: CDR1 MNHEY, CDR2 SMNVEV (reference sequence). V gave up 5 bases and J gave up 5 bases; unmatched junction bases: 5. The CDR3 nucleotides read TGTGCCAGCAGTCCCGGGACAGGGGAGGAGACCCAGTACTTC. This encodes CASSPGTGEETQYF.